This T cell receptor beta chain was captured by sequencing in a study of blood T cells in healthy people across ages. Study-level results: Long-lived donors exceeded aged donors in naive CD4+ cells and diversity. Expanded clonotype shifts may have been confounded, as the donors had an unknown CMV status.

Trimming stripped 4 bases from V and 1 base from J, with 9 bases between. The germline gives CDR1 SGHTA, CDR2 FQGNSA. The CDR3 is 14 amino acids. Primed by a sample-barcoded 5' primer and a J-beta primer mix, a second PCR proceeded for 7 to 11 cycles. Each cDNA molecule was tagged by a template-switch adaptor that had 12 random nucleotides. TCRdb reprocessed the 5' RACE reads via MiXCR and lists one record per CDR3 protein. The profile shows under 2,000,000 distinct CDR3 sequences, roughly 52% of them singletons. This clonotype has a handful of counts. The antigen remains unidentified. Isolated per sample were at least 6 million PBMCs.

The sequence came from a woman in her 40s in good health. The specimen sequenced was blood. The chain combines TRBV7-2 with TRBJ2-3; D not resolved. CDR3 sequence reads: CASSWNPGTDTQYF. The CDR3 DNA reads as TGTGCCAGCAGCTGGAACCCTGGCACAGATACGCAGTATTTT.